The present TCR beta chain was sequenced within a study of blood T cell repertoires in COVID-19. Study background: Acute and convalescent COVID-19 specimens originated in the United States, Italy and Spain.

Per the original data handling: Amplification with reference gene primers provided the estimates of nucleated cell counts. Sequenced by immunoSEQ multiplex PCR; TCRdb stores in-frame clones only, minus some. D and trimming were read from the DNA, whereas the V and J calls and clone size are those reported in that table. Counted here are about 150,000 clones, around 81% occurring once; the ten biggest clones make up roughly 8.8%. Germline loops: CDR1 WSHSY, CDR2 SAAADI. The CDR3 is 14 amino acids. V lost 7 bases to trimming and J lost 7 bases, with 17 bases between them. This clonotype was sampled from a human donor with acute or convalescent COVID-19. The donor label of this sample is uncertain. Source material: peripheral blood. This chain connects TRBV10-2 to TRBJ1-5, with D possibly TRBD1 on 5 matching bases. This CDR3 is CASTLSGIRQPQHF. The CDR3 DNA reads TGCGCCAGCACCCTCTCAGGGATTAGGCAGCCCCAGCATTTT.